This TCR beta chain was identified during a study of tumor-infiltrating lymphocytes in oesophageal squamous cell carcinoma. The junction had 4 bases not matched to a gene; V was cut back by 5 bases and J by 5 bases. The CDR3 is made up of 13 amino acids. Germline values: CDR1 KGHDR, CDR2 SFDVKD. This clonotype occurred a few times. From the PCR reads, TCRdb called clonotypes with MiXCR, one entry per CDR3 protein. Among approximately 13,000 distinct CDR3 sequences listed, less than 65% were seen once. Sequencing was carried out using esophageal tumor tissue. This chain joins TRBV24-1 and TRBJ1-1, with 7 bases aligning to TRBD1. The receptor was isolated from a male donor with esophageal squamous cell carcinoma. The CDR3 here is CATSGGGRTEAFF. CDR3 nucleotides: TGTGCCACCAGTGGAGGGGGCAGGACTGAAGCTTTCTTT.